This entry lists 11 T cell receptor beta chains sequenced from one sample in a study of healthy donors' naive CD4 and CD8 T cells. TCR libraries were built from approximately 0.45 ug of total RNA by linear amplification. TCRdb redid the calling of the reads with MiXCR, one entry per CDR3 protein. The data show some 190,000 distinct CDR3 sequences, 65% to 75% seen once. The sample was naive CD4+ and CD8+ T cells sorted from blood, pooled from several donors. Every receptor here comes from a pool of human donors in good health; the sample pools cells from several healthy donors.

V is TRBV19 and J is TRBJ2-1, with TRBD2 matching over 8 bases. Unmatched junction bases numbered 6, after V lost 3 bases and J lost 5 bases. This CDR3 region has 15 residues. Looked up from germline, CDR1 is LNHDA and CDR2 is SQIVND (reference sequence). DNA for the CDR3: TGTGCCAGTAGTATTAGCACTAGCGGTAACAATGAGCAGTTCTTC. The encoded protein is CASSISTSGNNEQFF.

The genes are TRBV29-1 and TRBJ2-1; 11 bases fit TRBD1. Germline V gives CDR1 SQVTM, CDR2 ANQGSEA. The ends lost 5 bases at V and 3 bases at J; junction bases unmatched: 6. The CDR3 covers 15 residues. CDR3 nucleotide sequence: TGCAGCGTTAATACCGGGACAGGGGGCTACAATGAGCAGTTCTTC. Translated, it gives CSVNTGTGGYNEQFF.

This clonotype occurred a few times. DNA of the CDR3: TGCAGCGGAGGGGGAGGGAACTATGGCTACACCTTC. Amino acid sequence: CSGGGGNYGYTF. This rearrangement joins TRBV29-1 to TRBJ1-2, with a weak D call TRBD1 (6 bases). V was shortened by 7 bases and J by 2 bases, with 11 bases between the two germline ends. The CDR3 extends over 12 amino acids. The V gene's germline CDR1 is SQVTM and CDR2 ANQGSEA.

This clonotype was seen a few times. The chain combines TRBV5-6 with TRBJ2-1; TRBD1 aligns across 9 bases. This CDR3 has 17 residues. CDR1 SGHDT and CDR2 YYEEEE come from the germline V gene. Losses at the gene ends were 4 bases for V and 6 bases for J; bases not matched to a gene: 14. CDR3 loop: CASSQLGWDRVGNEQFF. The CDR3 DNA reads TGTGCCAGCAGCCAACTGGGATGGGACAGGGTGGGCAATGAGCAGTTCTTC.

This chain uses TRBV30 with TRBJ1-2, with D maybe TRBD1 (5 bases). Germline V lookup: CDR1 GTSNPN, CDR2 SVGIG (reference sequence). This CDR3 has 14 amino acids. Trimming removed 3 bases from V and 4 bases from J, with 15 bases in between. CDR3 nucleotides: TGTGCCTGGAGAATTCAGGGAAACCTCTATGGCTACACCTTC. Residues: CAWRIQGNLYGYTF.

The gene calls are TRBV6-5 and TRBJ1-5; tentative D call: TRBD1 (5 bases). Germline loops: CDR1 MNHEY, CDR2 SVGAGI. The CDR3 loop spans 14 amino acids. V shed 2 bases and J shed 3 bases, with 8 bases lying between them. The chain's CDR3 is CASSYGAPNQPQHF. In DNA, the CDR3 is TGTGCCAGCAGTTACGGGGCTCCCAATCAGCCCCAGCATTTT.

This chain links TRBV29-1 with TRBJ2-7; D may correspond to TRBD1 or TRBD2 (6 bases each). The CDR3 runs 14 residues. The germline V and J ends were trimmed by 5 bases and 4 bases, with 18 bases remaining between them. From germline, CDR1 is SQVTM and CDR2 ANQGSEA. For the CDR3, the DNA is TGCAGCGTTTCGGGGGCTCCCGAGGGGTACGAGCAGTACTTC. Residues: CSVSGAPEGYEQYF.

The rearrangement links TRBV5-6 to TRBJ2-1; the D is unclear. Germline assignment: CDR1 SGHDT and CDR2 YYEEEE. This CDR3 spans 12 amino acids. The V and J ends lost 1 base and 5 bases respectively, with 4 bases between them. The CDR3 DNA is TGTGCCAGCAGCTTGTCCCACAATGAGCAGTTCTTC. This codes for CASSLSHNEQFF.

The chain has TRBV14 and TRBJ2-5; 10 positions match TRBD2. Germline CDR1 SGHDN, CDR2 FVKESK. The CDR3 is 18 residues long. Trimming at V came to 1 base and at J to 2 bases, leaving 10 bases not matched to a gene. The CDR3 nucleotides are TGTGCCAGCAGCCAAGGACTAGCGGGTTACGTCGGGCAAGAGACCCAGTACTTC. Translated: CASSQGLAGYVGQETQYF.

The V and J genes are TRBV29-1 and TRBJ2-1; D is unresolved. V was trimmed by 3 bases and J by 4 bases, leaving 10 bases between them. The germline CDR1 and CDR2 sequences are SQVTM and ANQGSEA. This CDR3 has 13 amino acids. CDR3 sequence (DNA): TGCAGCGTTGATCACCAGGATTACAATGAGCAGTTCTTC. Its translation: CSVDHQDYNEQFF.

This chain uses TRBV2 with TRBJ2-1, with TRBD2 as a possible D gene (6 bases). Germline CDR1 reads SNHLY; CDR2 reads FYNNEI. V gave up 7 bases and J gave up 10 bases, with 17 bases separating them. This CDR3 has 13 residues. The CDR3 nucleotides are TGTGCCAGCAACCCGACGGGAGAGCACGAGCAGTTCTTC. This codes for CASNPTGEHEQFF. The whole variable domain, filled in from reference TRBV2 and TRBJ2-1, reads EPEVTQTPSHQVTQMGQEVILRCVPISNHLYFYWYRQILGQKVEFLVSFYNNEISEKSEIFDDQFSVERPDGSNFTLKIRSTKLEDSAMYFCASNPTGEHEQFFGPGTRLTVL.